This T cell receptor (beta chain) was profiled in a study of blood T cell repertoires in COVID-19. Across the study: Acute and convalescent COVID-19 specimens originated in the United States, Italy and Spain. PBMCs, B-cell-depleted T cells, or T cells were the source of the cDNA or gDNA that made up the material.

The CDR3 extends over 16 amino acids. Trimming shortened V by 3 bases and J by 2 bases, and 11 bases separated the two germline ends. Germline V gives CDR1 MGHRA, CDR2 YSYEKL. Authors' methods: Reference gene primer amplification gave estimated nucleated cell counts. Clones were read by immunoSEQ multiplex PCR, and TCRdb kept only the in-frame ones, dropping some. The V and J calls and clone size are taken from that table; D and trimming were inferred from the DNA. The sample holds about 51,000 clones, around 88% seen once. The source is a man in his 60s with acute or convalescent COVID-19. The source material was peripheral blood. V and J are TRBV4-1 and TRBJ2-6; a weak D match, TRBD2 (5 bases). The CDR3 here is CASSHILATGANVLTF. CDR3 nucleotides: TGCGCCAGCAGCCACATCCTAGCTACTGGGGCCAACGTCCTGACTTTC.